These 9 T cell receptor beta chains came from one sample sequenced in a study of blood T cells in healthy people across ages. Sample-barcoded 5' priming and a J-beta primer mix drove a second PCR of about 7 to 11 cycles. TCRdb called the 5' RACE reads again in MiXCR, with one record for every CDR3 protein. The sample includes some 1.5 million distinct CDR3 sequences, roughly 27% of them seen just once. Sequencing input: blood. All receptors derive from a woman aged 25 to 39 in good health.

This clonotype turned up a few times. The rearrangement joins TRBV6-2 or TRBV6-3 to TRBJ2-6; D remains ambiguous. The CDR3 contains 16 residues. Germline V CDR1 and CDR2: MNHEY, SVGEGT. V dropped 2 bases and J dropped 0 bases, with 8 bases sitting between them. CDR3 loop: CASSYGQSSGANVLTF. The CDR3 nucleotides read TGTGCCAGCAGTTACGGGCAGAGCTCTGGGGCCAACGTCCTGACTTTC.

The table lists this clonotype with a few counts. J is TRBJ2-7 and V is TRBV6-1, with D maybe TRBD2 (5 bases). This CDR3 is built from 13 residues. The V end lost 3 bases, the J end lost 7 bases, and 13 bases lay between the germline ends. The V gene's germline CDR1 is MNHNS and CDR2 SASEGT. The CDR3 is CASSDGNDNEQYF. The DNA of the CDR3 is TGTGCCAGCAGTGACGGGAACGACAATGAGCAGTACTTC.

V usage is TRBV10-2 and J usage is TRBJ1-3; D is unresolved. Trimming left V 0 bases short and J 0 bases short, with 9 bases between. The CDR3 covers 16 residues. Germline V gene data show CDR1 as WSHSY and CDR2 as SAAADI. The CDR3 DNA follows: TGCGCCAGCAGTGAGTCACAGCTATTCTCTGGAAACACCATATATTTT. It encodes CASSESQLFSGNTIYF.

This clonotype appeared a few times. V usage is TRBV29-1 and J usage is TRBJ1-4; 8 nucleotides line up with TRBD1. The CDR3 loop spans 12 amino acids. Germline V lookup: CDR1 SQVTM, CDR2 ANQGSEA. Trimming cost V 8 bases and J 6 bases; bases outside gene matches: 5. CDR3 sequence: CSTRGQDEKLFF. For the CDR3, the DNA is TGCAGCACCAGGGGGCAGGATGAAAAACTGTTTTTT.

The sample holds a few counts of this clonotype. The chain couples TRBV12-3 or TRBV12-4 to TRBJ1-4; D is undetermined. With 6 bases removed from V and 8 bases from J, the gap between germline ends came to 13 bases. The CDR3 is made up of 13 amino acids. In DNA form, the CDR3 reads TGTGCCAGCAGAGAAAGAATAGGAGAAAAACTGTTTTTT. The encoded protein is CASRERIGEKLFF.

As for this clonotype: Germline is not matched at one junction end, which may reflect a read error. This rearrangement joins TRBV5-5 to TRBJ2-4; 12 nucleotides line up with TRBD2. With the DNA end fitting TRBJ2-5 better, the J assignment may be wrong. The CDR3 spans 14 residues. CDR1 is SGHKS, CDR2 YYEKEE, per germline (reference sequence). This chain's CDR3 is CASSVTSGGETQYF. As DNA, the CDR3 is TGCGCCAGCAGCGTGACTAGCGGGGGTGAGACCCAGTACTTC.

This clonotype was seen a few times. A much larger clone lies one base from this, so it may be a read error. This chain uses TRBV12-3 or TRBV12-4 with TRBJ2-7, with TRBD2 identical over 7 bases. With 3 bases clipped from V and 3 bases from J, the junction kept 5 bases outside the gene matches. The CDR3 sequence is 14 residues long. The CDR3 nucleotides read TGTGCCAGCAGTTTCAGAGCGGGGTGCTACGAGCAGTACTTC. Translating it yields CASSFRAGCYEQYF.

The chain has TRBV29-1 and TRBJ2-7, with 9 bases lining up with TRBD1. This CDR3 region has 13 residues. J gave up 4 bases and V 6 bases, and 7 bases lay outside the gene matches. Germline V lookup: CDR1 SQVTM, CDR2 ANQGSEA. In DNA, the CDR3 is TGCAGCGTCGTAGGACAGGGGAAATACGAGCAGTACTTC. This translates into CSVVGQGKYEQYF.

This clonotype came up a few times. The CDR3 DNA follows: TGTGCCAGCAGTTCTCGGACAGAATCAGGTGTCTATGGCTACACCTTC. It is translated as CASSSRTESGVYGYTF. V usage is TRBV27 and J usage is TRBJ1-2, with D perhaps matching TRBD1 (6 bases). The CDR3 runs 16 residues. Between the trimmed V and J ends, which lost 4 bases and 4 bases, there was a span of 19 bases. The germline V gene encodes CDR1 MNHEY and CDR2 SMNVEV (reference sequence).